These 28 T cell receptor beta chains came from one sample sequenced in a study of Graves' ophthalmopathy and Graves' hyperthyroidism. CDR3 regions of TCR beta were amplified from RNA transcripts. First-round RT-PCR employed HTBI primers, with a second-round multiplex PCR after it. TCRdb itself ran the multiplex PCR reads through MiXCR, one entry per CDR3 protein. The table lists 600,000 to 650,000 distinct CDR3 sequences, 22% of them singletons. The sample comprised peripheral blood. The origin of the receptors is a woman younger than 35 with stable Graves' hyperthyroidism. Some clones in this sample may be carry-over from other donors' samples.

This clonotype appeared many times. The chain carries TRBV20-1 and TRBJ2-7, with 8 positions matching TRBD2. V was pared by 5 bases and J by 4 bases, with 7 bases of the junction left unmatched. This CDR3 has 13 residues. Germline loops: CDR1 DFQATT, CDR2 SNEGSKA (reference sequence). The CDR3 nucleotides read TGCAGTGCTCTTGGGGGACTAGATTACGAGCAGTACTTC. Protein: CSALGGLDYEQYF.

This rearrangement joins TRBV18 to TRBJ1-2; D remains ambiguous. The germline V gene encodes CDR1 KGHSH and CDR2 LQKENI. Trimming cost V 0 bases and J 5 bases, with 7 bases left between them. CDR3 size: 13 residues. Written as DNA, the CDR3 is TGTGCCAGCTCACCACCTTCAGTTTATGGCTACACCTTC. Residues: CASSPPSVYGYTF. The full variable domain, rest sourced from reference TRBV18 and TRBJ1-2, is NAGVMQNPRHLVRRRGQEARLRCSPMKGHSHVYWYRQLPEEGLKFMVYLQKENIIDESGMPKERFSAEFPKEGPSILRIQQVVRGDSAAYFCASSPPSVYGYTFGSGTRLTVV.

The table lists this clonotype with many counts. The chain is built from TRBV6-1 and TRBJ1-1, with D hard to call. V was clipped by 7 bases and J by 0 bases, with 15 bases between them. The CDR3 covers 15 residues. Germline CDR1 and CDR2: MNHNS and SASEGT. CDR3 loop: CASTGLRVMNTEAFF. Written as DNA, the CDR3 is TGTGCCAGCACTGGTTTGAGAGTAATGAACACTGAAGCTTTCTTT.

In its sample, this clonotype was seen many times. The chain uses TRBV5-6 and TRBJ2-7; 10 bases fit TRBD2. The germline CDR1 and CDR2 sequences are SGHDT and YYEEEE. This CDR3 has 13 residues. V shed 5 bases and J 3 bases; nucleotides not matched to a gene: 2. The CDR3 is CASSWTSGYEQYF. CDR3 DNA sequence: TGTGCCAGCAGTTGGACTAGCGGCTACGAGCAGTACTTC. Complete variable domain (other parts from reference TRBV5-6 and TRBJ2-7): DAGVTQSPTHLIKTRGQQVTLRCSPKSGHDTVSWYQQALGQGPQFIFQYYEEEERQRGNFPDRFSGHQFPNYSSELNVNALLLGDSALYLCASSWTSGYEQYFGPGTRLTVT.

This clonotype was seen ten or more times. The chain employs TRBV5-1 and TRBJ1-1; 10 bases map to TRBD1. The V segment lost 0 bases and the J segment 3 bases; nucleotides outside the gene matches: 2. From germline, CDR1 is SGHRS and CDR2 YFSETQ. CDR3 length: 15 amino acids. The chain's CDR3 is CASSLGDRGDTEAFF. In nucleotides, the CDR3 is TGCGCCAGCAGCTTGGGGGACAGGGGTGACACTGAAGCTTTCTTT.

This clonotype came up many times. The rearrangement uses TRBV20-1 and TRBJ1-1, with D possibly matching TRBD1 (5 bases). Germline V gives CDR1 DFQATT, CDR2 SNEGSKA (reference sequence). V shed 0 bases and J shed 1 base, with 9 bases lying between them. The CDR3 length is 14 residues. In DNA, the CDR3 is TGCAGTGCTAGAGATGCAGGGCCGAACACTGAAGCTTTCTTT. Translating gives CSARDAGPNTEAFF.

This clonotype showed up many times. A much more abundant neighbour one base away suggests this may be a read error. This chain connects TRBV12-3 or TRBV12-4 to TRBJ1-2; D unresolved. Trimming removed 5 bases at V and 4 bases at J, with 8 bases between. The CDR3 is 12 amino acids. The CDR3 loop reads CASSPGIYGYTF. In DNA, the CDR3 is TGTGCCAGCAGTCCCGGGATCTATGGCTACACCTTC.

This clonotype turned up a few times. This rearrangement joins TRBV30 to TRBJ1-1; the D gene is possibly TRBD1 (6 bases). The CDR3 has 13 amino acids. CDR1 GTSNPN and CDR2 SVGIG come from the germline V gene (reference sequence). Trimming cost V 3 bases and J 3 bases, with 11 bases left between them. CDR3 nucleotide sequence: TGTGCCTGGAGGCACAGGGATGACACTGAAGCTTTCTTT. Translated: CAWRHRDDTEAFF.

At least ten counts were recorded for this clonotype. This sequence joins TRBV28 and TRBJ1-3, with D perhaps TRBD1 (5 bases). V was clipped by 2 bases and J by 2 bases, with 13 bases between them. This CDR3 has 16 amino acids. Germline CDR1 MDHEN, CDR2 SYDVKM. The CDR3 DNA reads as TGTGCCAGCAGTTTAAGGCCTCGGGGGGCTGGAAACACCATATATTTT. It codes for CASSLRPRGAGNTIYF. Looking up the rest from reference TRBV28 and TRBJ1-3 gives the full variable domain: DVKVTQSSRYLVKRTGEKVFLECVQDMDHENMFWYRQDPGLGLRLIYFSYDVKMKEKGDIPEGYSVSREKKERFSLILESASTNQTSMYLCASSLRPRGAGNTIYFGEGSWLTVV.

This clonotype was detected only a few times. The rearrangement links TRBV2 to TRBJ2-5; a possible D gene is TRBD2 (5 bases). The CDR3 has 14 residues. Germline CDR1 is SNHLY and CDR2 is FYNNEI. V gave up 4 bases and J gave up 5 bases, with 14 bases separating them. The CDR3 spells CASSGSSGWETQYF. Here the CDR3 DNA reads TGTGCCAGCAGTGGGAGCAGCGGCTGGGAGACCCAGTACTTC.

This clonotype occurred many times. The rearrangement uses TRBV20-1 and TRBJ2-7; 10 positions agree with TRBD1. The CDR3 loop spans 11 amino acids. After removal of 5 bases from V and 9 bases from J, the junction contained 4 bases not matched to a gene. Germline loops: CDR1 DFQATT, CDR2 SNEGSKA (reference sequence). CDR3 sequence reads: CSARQGAAQYF. DNA for the CDR3: TGCAGTGCTCGACAGGGGGCCGCGCAGTACTTC.

In its sample, this clonotype was seen many times. The V and J genes are TRBV6-5 and TRBJ1-2; D might be TRBD1 (6 bases). CDR3 length: 14 residues. V was cut by 2 bases and J by 2 bases, with 9 bases left in between. The V gene's germline CDR1 is MNHEY and CDR2 SVGAGI. In nucleotides, the CDR3 is TGTGCCAGCAGTTACGGGGGGCTGAACTATGGCTACACCTTC. As protein: CASSYGGLNYGYTF.

This clonotype was seen at least ten times. The V and J genes are TRBV12-3 or TRBV12-4 and TRBJ2-7; 7 bases map to TRBD1. The V segment lost 11 bases and the J segment 2 bases; nucleotides outside the gene matches: 6. The CDR3 covers 12 residues. The CDR3, as DNA: TGTGCCTCGAGACAGGGAACCTACGAGCAGTACTTC. It translates to CASRQGTYEQYF.

This clonotype has just a few counts. The V call is TRBV29-1, the J call TRBJ1-2, with D maybe TRBD1 (5 bases). The CDR3 is 11 amino acids. V was pared by 5 bases and J by 8 bases, with 12 bases between. Germline V gene data show CDR1 as SQVTM and CDR2 as ANQGSEA. This CDR3 reads CSVQGAGGYTF. CDR3 nucleotides: TGCAGCGTTCAGGGAGCTGGGGGCTACACCTTC.

This clonotype was seen at least ten times. The chain recombines TRBV28 with TRBJ1-1, with 8 nucleotides matching TRBD1. Germline V CDR1 and CDR2: MDHEN, SYDVKM. The CDR3 loop spans 15 amino acids. V trimming: 4 bases; J trimming: 0 bases; junction bases outside the gene matches: 4. The CDR3 DNA is TGTGCCAGCAGTTCCCCGGACAGGGTGAACACTGAAGCTTTCTTT. This codes for CASSSPDRVNTEAFF.

This clonotype came up many times. The chain is built from TRBV10-3 and TRBJ1-3; no clear D gene. This CDR3 has 14 amino acids. Germline V lookup: CDR1 ENHRY, CDR2 SYGVKD. V lost 7 bases and J lost 0, with 10 bases in between. Written as DNA, the CDR3 is TGTGCCATCACCGTGGGGAACTCTGGAAACACCATATATTTT. Encoded protein: CAITVGNSGNTIYF.

This clonotype was picked up many times. V and J are TRBV30 and TRBJ2-5, with D unresolved. This CDR3 is 13 amino acids long. CDR1 GTSNPN and CDR2 SVGIG come from the germline V gene (reference sequence). Trimming stripped 4 bases from V and 2 bases from J, with 11 bases between. The CDR3, as DNA: TGTGCCTGGATCCAGTCCAGACAAGAGACCCAGTACTTC. Translation gives CAWIQSRQETQYF.

The chain carries TRBV12-5 and TRBJ1-1, with 7 bases aligning to TRBD1. Germline CDR1 LGHNT, CDR2 FRNRAP. The CDR3 spans 15 residues. V shed 1 base and J 1 base; nucleotides not matched to a gene: 3. DNA for the CDR3: TGTGCTAGTGGTTTGGGGACAGGTGCGAACACTGAAGCTTTCTTT. Residues: CASGLGTGANTEAFF.

This clonotype was detected many times. The V and J genes are TRBV12-3 or TRBV12-4 and TRBJ1-1, with D possibly TRBD1 on 6 matching bases. V lost 6 bases and J 3 bases, leaving 26 bases between the germline ends. This CDR3 has 18 amino acids. CDR3 in DNA: TGTGCCAGCAGATGGTTCTCGGGGGGCAAAAAACCTCACACTGAAGCTTTCTTT. It translates to CASRWFSGGKKPHTEAFF.

This chain connects TRBV18 to TRBJ2-4; D unclear. The V end lost 1 base, the J end lost 15 bases, and 13 bases lay between the germline ends. Germline CDR1 reads KGHSH; CDR2 reads LQKENI. The CDR3 spans 12 residues. In DNA form, the CDR3 reads TGTGCCAGCTCACCACGGTCCGGAGTGGGGTACTTC. This encodes CASSPRSGVGYF.

There are a few counts of this clonotype. V is TRBV11-2 and J is TRBJ2-5, with 10 bases lining up with TRBD2. V lost 4 bases to trimming and J lost 4 bases; unmatched junction nucleotides: 3. CDR1 is SGHAT, CDR2 FQNNGV, per germline. The CDR3 has 14 residues. The CDR3 DNA is TGTGCCAGCAGCTCTTCTAGCGGGGGAGAGACCCAGTACTTC. Its translation is CASSSSSGGETQYF.

V is TRBV7-9 and J is TRBJ1-5; 7 bases are a match to TRBD1. Germline loops: CDR1 SEHNR, CDR2 FQNEAQ (reference sequence). V was clipped by 5 bases and J by 7 bases; unmatched bases: 5. CDR3 size: 13 residues. In DNA form, the CDR3 reads TGTGCCAGCAGCCGGGGACAGACACAGCCCCAGCATTTT. Its translation is CASSRGQTQPQHF.

The chain joins TRBV13 to TRBJ2-5, with D perhaps TRBD1 or TRBD2 (5 bases each). In germline, CDR1 is PRHDT, CDR2 FYEKMQ (reference sequence). The CDR3 covers 16 residues. Trimming cost V 5 bases and J 2 bases, with 18 bases left between them. This CDR3 is CASSPRGWQGQETQYF. The CDR3 DNA reads as TGTGCCAGCAGCCCCCGAGGGTGGCAGGGACAAGAGACCCAGTACTTC.

This clonotype was observed a handful of times. This sequence joins TRBV7-3 and TRBJ1-2; 7 positions agree with TRBD1. CDR1 and CDR2 (germline): SGHTA, FQGTGA. J gave up 8 bases and V 1 base, and 4 bases lay outside the gene matches. There are 13 residues in the CDR3. CDR3 DNA: TGTGCCAGCAGCTTAAAAGGGGGCGAAGGCTACACCTTC. Its translation is CASSLKGGEGYTF.

In this sample, this clonotype turned up many times. The CDR3 spells CSAKRGSYEQYF. The CDR3 region has the DNA TGCAGTGCTAAGCGGGGCTCCTACGAGCAGTACTTC. The chain is built from TRBV20-1 and TRBJ2-7, with 7 bases lining up with TRBD2. The germline V gene encodes CDR1 DFQATT and CDR2 SNEGSKA (reference sequence). V lost 4 bases, J lost 0 bases, and 0 bases stayed unmatched. This CDR3 is built from 12 residues.

CDR3 protein: CASSLGAGIFADTQYF. The CDR3, as DNA: TGTGCCAGCAGCTTAGGGGCAGGGATCTTCGCAGATACGCAGTATTTT. The rearrangement joins TRBV11-2 to TRBJ2-3; possibly TRBD1 for D (5 bases). The V gene lost 1 base and the J gene lost 4 bases, with 15 bases spanning the gap. Germline-derived CDR1 and CDR2 are SGHAT and FQNNGV. The CDR3 sequence is 16 residues long. Together with reference TRBV11-2 and TRBJ2-3, the CDR3 gives the full variable domain: EAGVAQSPRYKIIEKRQSVAFWCNPISGHATLYWYQQILGQGPKLLIQFQNNGVVDDSQLPKDRFSAERLKGVDSTLKIQPAKLEDSAVYLCASSLGAGIFADTQYFGPGTRLTVL.

This clonotype was counted only a few times. In nucleotides, the CDR3 is TGTGCCAGCAGTTTATTCGTGGGCAGGGGTAACGAGCAGTACTTC. It is translated as CASSLFVGRGNEQYF. The gene calls are TRBV28 and TRBJ2-7, with a weak D call TRBD1 (6 bases). V shed 1 base and J shed 5 bases, with 15 bases lying between them. The CDR3 runs to 15 residues. The germline V gene encodes CDR1 MDHEN and CDR2 SYDVKM.

This clonotype was seen repeatedly, ten times or more. The V gene is TRBV7-2, the J gene TRBJ2-7, with a tentative D call TRBD1 (5 bases). Trimming removed 2 bases from V and 1 base from J, with 12 bases in between. From germline, CDR1 is SGHTA and CDR2 FQGNSA. This CDR3 contains 15 residues. CDR3 DNA sequence: TGTGCCAGCAGCTTAACCGTACAGGTATCCTACGAGCAGTACTTC. It encodes CASSLTVQVSYEQYF. The full variable domain, rest sourced from reference TRBV7-2 and TRBJ2-7, is GAGVSQSPSNKVTEKGKDVELRCDPISGHTALYWYRQSLGQGLEFLIYFQGNSAPDKSGLPSDRFSAERTGGSVSTLTIQRTQQEDSAVYLCASSLTVQVSYEQYFGPGTRLTVT.